This T cell receptor beta chain was sequenced for a study of cytomegalovirus exposure and HLA in healthy donors. Study conclusions and caveats: Specificity for CMV antigens was confirmed in vitro for a few of the CMV-associated chains. CMV serostatus alone was available as immune exposure information. Earlier results showed most TCR beta V segments being productive about 87% or about 30% of the time. V- and J-gene trimming of TCR beta was linked (in a later analysis) to a missense DCLRE1C variant.

On this clone: No antigen is known for it.

The V gene's germline CDR1 is LNHDA and CDR2 SQIVND (reference sequence). This CDR3 is built from 14 residues. Trimming shortened V by 3 bases and J by 4 bases, and 10 bases separated the two germline ends. PCR primers comprised 60 Vbeta and 13 Jbeta primers. Repertoires were generated with immunoSEQ multiplex PCR, while TCRdb's copy carries only in-frame clones and drops some. The sample holds 200,000 or so clones, roughly 80% seen once. This clonotype originated in a male donor in good health and CMV-seropositive. Sequenced input: PBMCs. J is TRBJ1-5 and V is TRBV19; TRBD1 might be the D (6 bases). CDR3 sequence reads: CASSMDSLNQPQHF. Written as DNA, the CDR3 is TGTGCCAGTAGTATGGACAGCTTGAATCAGCCCCAGCATTTT.